These 12 T cell receptor beta chains share one sample of origin, sequenced in a study of blood T cell repertoires in COVID-19. TCRdb keeps only in-frame clones here, not all; method: immunoSEQ multiplex PCR. Among fewer than 40,000 clones, about 83% were seen once, and the ten largest hold approximately 1.9%. The sequenced material came from peripheral blood. All receptors come from a man in his 60s with active COVID-19.

V gene TRBV5-1 combines with J gene TRBJ2-3, with 10 bases aligning to TRBD2. The J segment lost 4 bases and the V segment lost 1 base, leaving 6 bases of the junction unmatched. CDR3 length: 16 residues. Germline CDR1 is SGHRS and CDR2 is YFSETQ. This CDR3 is CASSLSSGRAPDTQYF. The CDR3 DNA follows: TGCGCCAGCAGCTTGAGCAGCGGGAGGGCCCCAGATACGCAGTATTTT.

V gene TRBV19 combines with J gene TRBJ2-1, with 7 bases identical to TRBD2. V lost 3 bases and J lost 12; bases outside the gene matches: 2. The germline CDR1 and CDR2 sequences are LNHDA and SQIVND (reference sequence). The CDR3 totals 11 residues. CDR3 residues: CASSMGLLQFF. CDR3 in DNA: TGTGCCAGTAGTATGGGACTATTGCAGTTCTTC. Looking up the rest from reference TRBV19 and TRBJ2-1 gives the full variable domain: DGGITQSPKYLFRKEGQNVTLSCEQNLNHDAMYWYRQDPGQGLRLIYYSQIVNDFQKGDIAEGYSVSREKKESFPLTVTSAQKNPTAFYLCASSMGLLQFFGPGTRLTVL.

V gene TRBV7-9 combines with J gene TRBJ1-3; a weak D match, TRBD1 (6 bases). Per germline, CDR1 SEHNR and CDR2 FQNEAQ (reference sequence). This CDR3 spans 15 amino acids. Trimming removed 5 bases at V and 7 bases at J, with 18 bases between. The CDR3 protein is CASSPALRDINTIYF. The CDR3 coding sequence is TGTGCCAGCAGCCCGGCCCTCCGGGACATCAACACCATATATTTT.

This chain connects TRBV28 to TRBJ1-4, with 10 nucleotides matching TRBD1. CDR3 size: 15 residues. V trimming: 3 bases; J trimming: 7 bases; junction bases outside the gene matches: 5. CDR1 is MDHEN, CDR2 SYDVKM, per germline. In DNA form, the CDR3 reads TGTGCCAGCAGTTTGGGGGACAGGGGAACTGAAAAACTGTTTTTT. This encodes CASSLGDRGTEKLFF.

V is TRBV28 and J is TRBJ1-4; 10 bases align to TRBD1. There are 16 residues in the CDR3. Trimming cost V 5 bases and J 6 bases; bases outside gene matches: 9. Germline V gene data show CDR1 as MDHEN and CDR2 as SYDVKM. The CDR3 region has the DNA TGTGCCAGCAGTACCCCATGGACAGGGGGTGATGAAAAACTGTTTTTT. Translated: CASSTPWTGGDEKLFF.

This clone was picked up one time. This rearrangement joins TRBV3-1 (or the pseudogene TRBV3-2) to TRBJ1-1; TRBD1 is a possible D gene (5 bases). Germline V gene data show CDR1 as LGHDT and CDR2 as YNNKEL (reference sequence). Trimming removed 7 bases at V and 5 bases at J, with 14 bases between. The CDR3 contains 13 residues. As DNA, the CDR3 is TGTGCCAGCACCCTCATGAAGGGGACTGAAGCTTTCTTT. Translated, it gives CASTLMKGTEAFF.

J is TRBJ2-7 and V is TRBV6-6; 10 bases fit TRBD2. Germline trimming cut 6 bases from V and 2 bases from J; bases unmatched to any gene: 4. The CDR3 totals 14 residues. Germline CDR1 MNHNY, CDR2 SVGAGI (reference sequence). The CDR3 is CASSRTSGTYEQYF. CDR3 DNA: TGTGCCAGCAGCCGGACTAGCGGCACCTACGAGCAGTACTTC.

The chain combines TRBV4-3 with TRBJ2-4; maybe TRBD2 (5 bases). Trimming removed 0 bases at V and 4 bases at J, with 10 bases between. Per the germline V gene, CDR1 is LGHNA and CDR2 is YSLEER. This CDR3 has 15 residues. Here the CDR3 reads CASSQDPAAKNIQYF. CDR3 in DNA: TGCGCCAGCAGCCAAGATCCAGCGGCAAAAAACATTCAGTACTTC.

This clone appeared once. The rearrangement joins TRBV7-2 to TRBJ1-5; D unclear. The CDR3 is 13 residues long. V was pared by 5 bases and J by 9 bases, with 14 bases between. Germline CDR1 and CDR2: SGHTA and FQGNSA. CDR3 region: CASSRDGLSPQHF. As DNA, the CDR3 is TGTGCCAGCAGCCGAGACGGGTTGTCGCCCCAGCATTTT.

The rearrangement links TRBV6-6 to TRBJ2-7; TRBD1 might be the D (6 bases). CDR1 and CDR2 from the germline V gene are MNHNY and SVGAGI (reference sequence). There are 15 residues in the CDR3. V lost 6 bases and J lost 2, with 17 bases in between. The CDR3 protein is CASRNRDKGTYEQYF. CDR3 nucleotides: TGTGCCAGCAGGAACCGGGACAAGGGTACCTACGAGCAGTACTTC.

CDR3 sequence: CASSYLTSPDTQYF. Written as DNA, the CDR3 is TGTGCCAGCAGTTACCTGACTAGCCCAGATACGCAGTATTTT. The chain joins TRBV27 to TRBJ2-3; 7 bases match TRBD2. CDR1 and CDR2 (germline): MNHEY, SMNVEV (reference sequence). The CDR3 sequence is 14 residues long. V gave up 4 bases and J gave up 4 bases; unmatched junction bases: 5.

This chain links TRBV24-1 with TRBJ2-1; 7 bases map to TRBD2. This CDR3 is 14 amino acids long. Germline CDR1 KGHDR, CDR2 SFDVKD. V was pared by 3 bases and J by 9 bases, with 7 bases of the junction left unmatched. CDR3 loop: CATSDAGVAGEQFF. CDR3 in DNA: TGTGCCACCAGTGATGCCGGGGTAGCGGGTGAGCAGTTCTTC.